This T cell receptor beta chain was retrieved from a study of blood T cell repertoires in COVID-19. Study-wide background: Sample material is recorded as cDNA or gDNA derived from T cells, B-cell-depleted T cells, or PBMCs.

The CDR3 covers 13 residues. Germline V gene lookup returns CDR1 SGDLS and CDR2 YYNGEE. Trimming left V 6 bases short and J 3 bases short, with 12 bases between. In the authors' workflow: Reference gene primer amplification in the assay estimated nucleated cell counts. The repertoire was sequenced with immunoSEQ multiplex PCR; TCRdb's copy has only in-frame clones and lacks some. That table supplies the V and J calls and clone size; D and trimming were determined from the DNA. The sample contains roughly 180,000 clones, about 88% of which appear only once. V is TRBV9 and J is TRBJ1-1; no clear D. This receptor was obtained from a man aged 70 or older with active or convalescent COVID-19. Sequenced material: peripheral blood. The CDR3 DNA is TGTGCCAGCACCCCGGGTGGTGACACTGAAGCTTTCTTT. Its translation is CASTPGGDTEAFF. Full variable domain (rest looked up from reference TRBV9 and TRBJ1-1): DSGVTQTPKHLITATGQRVTLRCSPRSGDLSVYWYQQSLDQGLQFLIQYYNGEERAKGNILERFSAQQFPDLHSELNLSSLELGDSALYFCASTPGGDTEAFFGQGTRLTVV.